A single sample is the source of the 10 T cell receptor beta chains below, sequenced in a study of cytomegalovirus exposure and HLA in healthy donors (dated by TCRdb to about 2017). The library was made by the immunoSEQ multiplex PCR assay. The multiplex PCR relied on a mix of 60 forward primers for TCR Vbeta segments and 13 reverse primers for TCR Jbeta segments. TCRdb carries this immuneACCESS record with in-frame sequences only. Its versions omit some clonotypes, under half of them owing to an unresolved V gene in the studies checked, with the rest unexplained. The sample table holds 130,000 to 150,000 clones, of which about 80% were seen once. The leading ten clones occupy about 2.2% of the sample. Material: PBMCs. These receptor sequences come from a man under 40 in good health and CMV-seronegative.

This clone was recorded once. V and J are TRBV19 and TRBJ2-5; TRBD1 is a possible D gene (6 bases). V gave up 6 bases and J gave up 4 bases, with 6 bases separating them. The CDR3 covers 11 residues. Germline V gene sequence: CDR1 LNHDA, CDR2 SQIVND (reference sequence). CDR3 in amino acids: CASSRGETQYF. CDR3 nucleotide sequence: TGTGCCAGTAGCAGGGGAGAGACCCAGTACTTC.

Here the CDR3 DNA reads TGTGCCAGCGGATCAACTAGCGGGACCTACGAGCAGTACTTC. This codes for CASGSTSGTYEQYF. This rearrangement joins TRBV5-6 to TRBJ2-7, with TRBD2 matching 10 bases. Unmatched junction bases numbered 6, after V lost 7 bases and J lost 2 bases. CDR1 is SGHDT, CDR2 YYEEEE, per germline. The CDR3 runs to 14 residues.

This chain's CDR3 is CASSFGSLAVDTQYF. The CDR3 DNA follows: TGTGCCAGCAGCTTCGGTAGCCTAGCGGTAGATACGCAGTATTTT. The chain recombines TRBV7-9 with TRBJ2-3; TRBD2 agrees at 7 bases. Unmatched junction bases numbered 8, after V lost 3 bases and J lost 5 bases. This CDR3 has 15 residues. Germline V gives CDR1 SEHNR, CDR2 FQNEAQ (reference sequence).

This clone occurred a few times. CDR3 region: CASSLGYSTEAFF. The CDR3, as DNA: TGCGCCAGCAGCTTGGGGTACAGCACTGAAGCTTTCTTT. The V call is TRBV5-1, the J call TRBJ1-1; D not resolved. The germline CDR1 and CDR2 sequences are SGHRS and YFSETQ. The CDR3 is 13 residues long. The V gene lost 0 bases and the J gene lost 4 bases, with 7 bases spanning the gap.

The chain combines TRBV27 with TRBJ2-7; TRBD2 matches 11 bases. This CDR3 contains 16 residues. Losses at the gene ends were 5 bases for V and 4 bases for J; bases not matched to a gene: 10. The V gene's germline CDR1 is MNHEY and CDR2 SMNVEV (reference sequence). As DNA, the CDR3 is TGTGCCAGCAGTCTAACTAGCGGGGGTGGTCCGTACGAGCAGTACTTC. This gives the protein CASSLTSGGGPYEQYF.

This rearrangement joins TRBV7-9 to TRBJ1-1; 7 bases map to TRBD1. Germline lookup yields CDR1 SEHNR and CDR2 FQNEAQ (reference sequence). CDR3 length: 16 residues. Germline trimming cut 6 bases from V and 2 bases from J; bases unmatched to any gene: 12. CDR3 nucleotides: TGTGCCAGCAGGCCAACAGGGGCTCTCTCTAACACTGAAGCTTTCTTT. This sequence encodes CASRPTGALSNTEAFF.

This clone was recorded once. The chain uses TRBV10-1 and TRBJ2-1; the D gene is possibly TRBD1 (6 bases). CDR1 is WNHNN, CDR2 SYGVQD, per germline (reference sequence). There are 14 residues in the CDR3. V was shortened by 10 bases and J by 5 bases, with 18 bases between the two germline ends. The CDR3 loop is CATSDSPSDNEQFF. The CDR3 nucleotides are TGCGCCACCTCGGACAGTCCGAGTGACAATGAGCAGTTCTTC.

The V gene is TRBV28, the J gene TRBJ2-7, with TRBD1 matching 9 bases. Germline trimming cut 5 bases from V and 4 bases from J; bases unmatched to any gene: 9. Per germline, CDR1 MDHEN and CDR2 SYDVKM. This CDR3 is built from 15 residues. The CDR3, as DNA: TGTGCCAGCAGTCTCACCGGGACAGGGTCGTACGAGCAGTACTTC. Amino acid sequence: CASSLTGTGSYEQYF.

V is TRBV6-1 and J is TRBJ1-1, with 9 positions matching TRBD1. V lost 7 bases and J lost 5; bases outside the gene matches: 5. This CDR3 is 13 amino acids long. Looked up from germline, CDR1 is MNHNS and CDR2 is SASEGT. The CDR3 loop reads CASTHRGLTEAFF. Here the CDR3 DNA reads TGTGCCAGCACCCACAGGGGGCTGACTGAAGCTTTCTTT.

The V and J genes are TRBV9 and TRBJ2-7; D remains ambiguous. This CDR3 contains 15 residues. CDR1 and CDR2 from the germline V gene are SGDLS and YYNGEE. V was pared by 4 bases and J by 3 bases, with 17 bases between. The CDR3 loop is CASSKRGDQYYEQYF. Here the CDR3 DNA reads TGTGCCAGCAGCAAAAGAGGTGACCAATACTACGAGCAGTACTTC.